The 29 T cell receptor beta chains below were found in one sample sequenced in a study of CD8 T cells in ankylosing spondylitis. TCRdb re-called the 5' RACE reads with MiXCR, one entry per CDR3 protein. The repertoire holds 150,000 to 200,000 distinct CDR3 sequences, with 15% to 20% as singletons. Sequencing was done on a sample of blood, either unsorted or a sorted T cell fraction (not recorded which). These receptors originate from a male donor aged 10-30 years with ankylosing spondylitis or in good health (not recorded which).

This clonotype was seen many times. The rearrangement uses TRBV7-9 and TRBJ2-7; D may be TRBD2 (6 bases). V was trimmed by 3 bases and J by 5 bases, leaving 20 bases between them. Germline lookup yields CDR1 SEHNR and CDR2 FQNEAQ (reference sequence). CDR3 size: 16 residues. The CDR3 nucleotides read TGTGCCAGCAGCTTGGGGGGACTGACGGATCCTAACGAGCAGTACTTC. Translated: CASSLGGLTDPNEQYF.

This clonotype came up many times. As DNA, the CDR3 is TGTGCCAGCAGGAAGGGTATGAGCTCCTACAATGAGCAGTTCTTC. Translating gives CASRKGMSSYNEQFF. The rearrangement uses TRBV6-5 and TRBJ2-1; D is uncertain. The CDR3 runs 15 residues. CDR1 MNHEY and CDR2 SVGAGI come from the germline V gene. V was clipped by 6 bases and J by 0 bases, with 12 bases between them.

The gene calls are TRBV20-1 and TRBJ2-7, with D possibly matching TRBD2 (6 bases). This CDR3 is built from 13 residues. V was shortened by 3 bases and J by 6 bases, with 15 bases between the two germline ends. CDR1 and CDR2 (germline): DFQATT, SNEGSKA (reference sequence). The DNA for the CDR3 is TGCAGTGCTAGTCTACGGCCCGGGGGCGAGCAGTACTTC. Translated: CSASLRPGGEQYF.

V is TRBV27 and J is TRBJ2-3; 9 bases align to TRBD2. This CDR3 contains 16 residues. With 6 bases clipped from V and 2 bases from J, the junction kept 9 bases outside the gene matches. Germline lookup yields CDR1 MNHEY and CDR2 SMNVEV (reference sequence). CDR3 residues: CASRSLAGPLTDTQYF. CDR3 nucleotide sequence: TGTGCCAGCAGGAGCCTAGCGGGGCCACTCACAGATACGCAGTATTTT.

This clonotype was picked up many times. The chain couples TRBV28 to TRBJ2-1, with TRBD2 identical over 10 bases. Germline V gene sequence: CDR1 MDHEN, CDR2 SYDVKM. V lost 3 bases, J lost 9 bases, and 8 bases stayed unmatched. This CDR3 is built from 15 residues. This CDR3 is CASSFLRAGGFEQFF. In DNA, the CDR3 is TGTGCCAGCAGTTTCCTCCGAGCGGGAGGGTTTGAGCAGTTCTTC.

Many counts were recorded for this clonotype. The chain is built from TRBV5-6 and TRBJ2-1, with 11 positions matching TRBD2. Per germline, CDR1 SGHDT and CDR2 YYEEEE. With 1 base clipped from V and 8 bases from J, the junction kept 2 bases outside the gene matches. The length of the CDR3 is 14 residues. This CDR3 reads CASSLTSGSDEQFF. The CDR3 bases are TGTGCCAGCAGCTTGACTAGCGGGAGTGATGAGCAGTTCTTC.

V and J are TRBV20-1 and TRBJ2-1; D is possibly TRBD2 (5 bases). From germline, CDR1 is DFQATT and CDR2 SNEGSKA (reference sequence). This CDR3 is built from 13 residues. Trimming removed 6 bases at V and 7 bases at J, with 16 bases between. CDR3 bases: TGCAGTGCCCAGAGGACGGACTGGAATGAGCAGTTCTTC. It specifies CSAQRTDWNEQFF.

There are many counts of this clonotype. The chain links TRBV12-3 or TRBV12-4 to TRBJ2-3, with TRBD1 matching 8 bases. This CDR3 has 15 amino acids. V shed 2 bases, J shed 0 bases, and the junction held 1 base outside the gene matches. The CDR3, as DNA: TGTGCCAGCAGTTTAAACAGGGGGAGCACAGATACGCAGTATTTT. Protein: CASSLNRGSTDTQYF.

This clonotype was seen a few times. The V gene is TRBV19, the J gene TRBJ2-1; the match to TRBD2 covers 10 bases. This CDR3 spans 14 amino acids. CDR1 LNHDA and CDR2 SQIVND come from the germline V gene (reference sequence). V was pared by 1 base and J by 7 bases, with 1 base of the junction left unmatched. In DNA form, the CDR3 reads TGTGCCAGTAGTATAGTAGCGGGAGGTAATGAGCAGTTCTTC. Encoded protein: CASSIVAGGNEQFF. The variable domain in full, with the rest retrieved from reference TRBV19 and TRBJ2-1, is DGGITQSPKYLFRKEGQNVTLSCEQNLNHDAMYWYRQDPGQGLRLIYYSQIVNDFQKGDIAEGYSVSREKKESFPLTVTSAQKNPTAFYLCASSIVAGGNEQFFGPGTRLTVL.

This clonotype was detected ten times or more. This CDR3 reads CSATGGSYEQYF. The CDR3, as DNA: TGCAGCGCCACTGGAGGCTCCTACGAGCAGTACTTC. The genes are TRBV29-1 and TRBJ2-7; possibly TRBD2 for D (5 bases). V gave up 7 bases and J gave up 0 bases, with 10 bases separating them. The CDR3 covers 12 residues. Germline assignment: CDR1 SQVTM and CDR2 ANQGSEA.

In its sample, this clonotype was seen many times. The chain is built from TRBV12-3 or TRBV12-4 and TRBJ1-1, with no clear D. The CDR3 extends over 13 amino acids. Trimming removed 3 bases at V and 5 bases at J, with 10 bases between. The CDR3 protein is CASSFGQSTEAFF. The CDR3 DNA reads TGTGCCAGCAGTTTCGGGCAGTCTACTGAAGCTTTCTTT.

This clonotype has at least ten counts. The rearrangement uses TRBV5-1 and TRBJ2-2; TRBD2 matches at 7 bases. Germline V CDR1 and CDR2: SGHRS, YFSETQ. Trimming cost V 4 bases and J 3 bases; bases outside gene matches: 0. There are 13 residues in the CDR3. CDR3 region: CASSGGDTGELFF. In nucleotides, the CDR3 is TGCGCCAGCAGCGGGGGGGACACCGGGGAGCTGTTTTTT. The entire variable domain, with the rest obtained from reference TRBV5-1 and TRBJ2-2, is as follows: KAGVTQTPRYLIKTRGQQVTLSCSPISGHRSVSWYQQTPGQGLQFLFEYFSETQRNKGNFPGRFSGRQFSNSRSEMNVSTLELGDSALYLCASSGGDTGELFFGEGSRLTVL.

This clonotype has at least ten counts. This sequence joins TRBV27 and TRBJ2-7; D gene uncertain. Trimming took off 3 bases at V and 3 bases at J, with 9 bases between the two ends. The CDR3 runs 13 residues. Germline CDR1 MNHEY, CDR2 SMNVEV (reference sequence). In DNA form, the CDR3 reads TGTGCCAGCAGTTTTGGTCGCGGCTACGAGCAGTACGTC. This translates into CASSFGRGYEQYV.

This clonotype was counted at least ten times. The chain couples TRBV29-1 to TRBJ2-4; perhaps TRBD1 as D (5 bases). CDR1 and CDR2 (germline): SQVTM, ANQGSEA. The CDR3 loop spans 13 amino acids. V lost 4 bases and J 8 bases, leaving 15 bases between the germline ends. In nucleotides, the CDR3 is TGCAGCGTTGTGGGGCTAGGCATTGACATTCAGTACTTC. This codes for CSVVGLGIDIQYF.

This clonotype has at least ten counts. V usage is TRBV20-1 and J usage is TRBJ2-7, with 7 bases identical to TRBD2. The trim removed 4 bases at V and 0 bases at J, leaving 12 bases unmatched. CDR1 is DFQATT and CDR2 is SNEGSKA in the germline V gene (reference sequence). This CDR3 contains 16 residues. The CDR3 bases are TGCAGTGCTATAAATCCGGGACTAAAGCTCTCCTACGAGCAGTACTTC. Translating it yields CSAINPGLKLSYEQYF.

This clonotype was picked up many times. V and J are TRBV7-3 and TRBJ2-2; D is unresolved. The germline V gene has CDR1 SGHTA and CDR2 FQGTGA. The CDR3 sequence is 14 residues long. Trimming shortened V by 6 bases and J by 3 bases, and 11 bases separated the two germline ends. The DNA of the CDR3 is TGTGCCAGCAGAGTAAATTGGGACACCGGGGAGCTGTTTTTT. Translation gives CASRVNWDTGELFF.

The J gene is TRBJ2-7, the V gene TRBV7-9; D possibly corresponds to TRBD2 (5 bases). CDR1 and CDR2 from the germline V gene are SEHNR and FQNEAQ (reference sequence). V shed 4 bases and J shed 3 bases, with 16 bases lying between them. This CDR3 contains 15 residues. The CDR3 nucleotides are TGTGCCAGCAGCTCAATGGGAGTAGCGATCTACGAGCAGTACTTC. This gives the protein CASSSMGVAIYEQYF. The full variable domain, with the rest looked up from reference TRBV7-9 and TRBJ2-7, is DTGVSQNPRHKITKRGQNVTFRCDPISEHNRLYWYRQTLGQGPEFLTYFQNEAQLEKSRLLSDRFSAERPKGSFSTLEIQRTEQGDSAMYLCASSSMGVAIYEQYFGPGTRLTVT.

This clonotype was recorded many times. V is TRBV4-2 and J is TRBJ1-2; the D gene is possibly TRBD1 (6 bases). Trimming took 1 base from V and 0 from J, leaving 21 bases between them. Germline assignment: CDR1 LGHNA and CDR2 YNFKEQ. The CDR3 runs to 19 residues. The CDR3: CASSQARGGLEGSNYGYTF. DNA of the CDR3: TGTGCCAGCAGCCAAGCAAGGGGGGGGCTCGAAGGATCTAACTATGGCTACACCTTC.

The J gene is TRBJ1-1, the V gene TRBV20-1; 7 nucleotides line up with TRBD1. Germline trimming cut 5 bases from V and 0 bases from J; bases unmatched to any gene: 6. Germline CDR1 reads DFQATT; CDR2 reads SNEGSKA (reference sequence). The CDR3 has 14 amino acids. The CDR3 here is CSAQNRGMNTEAFF. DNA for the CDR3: TGCAGTGCTCAAAACAGGGGAATGAACACTGAAGCTTTCTTT.

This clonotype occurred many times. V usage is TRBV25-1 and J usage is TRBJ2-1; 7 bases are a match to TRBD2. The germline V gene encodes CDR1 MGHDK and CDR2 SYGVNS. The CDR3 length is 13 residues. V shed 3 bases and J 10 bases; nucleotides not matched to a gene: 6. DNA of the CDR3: TGTGCCAGCAGTGAGCCAGCGGGAAGGGAGCAGTTCTTC. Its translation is CASSEPAGREQFF.

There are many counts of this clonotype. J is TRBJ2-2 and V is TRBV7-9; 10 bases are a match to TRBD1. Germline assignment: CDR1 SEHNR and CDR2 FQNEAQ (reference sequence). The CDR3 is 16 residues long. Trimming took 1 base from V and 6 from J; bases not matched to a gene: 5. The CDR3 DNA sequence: TGTGCCAGCAGCTTAGTAAGGGACAGGGGCGCCGGGGAGCTGTTTTTT. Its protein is CASSLVRDRGAGELFF.

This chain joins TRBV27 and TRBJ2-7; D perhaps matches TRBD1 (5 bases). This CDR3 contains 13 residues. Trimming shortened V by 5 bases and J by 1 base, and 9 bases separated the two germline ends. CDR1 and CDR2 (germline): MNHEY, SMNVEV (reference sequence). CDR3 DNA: TGTGCCAGCAGTCATCAGGGTTCCTACGAGCAGTACTTC. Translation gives CASSHQGSYEQYF.

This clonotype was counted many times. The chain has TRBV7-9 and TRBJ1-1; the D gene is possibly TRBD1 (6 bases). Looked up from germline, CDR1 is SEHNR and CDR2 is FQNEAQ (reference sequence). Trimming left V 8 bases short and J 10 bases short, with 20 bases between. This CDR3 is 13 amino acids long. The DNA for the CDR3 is TGTGCCAGCGGGGGCCAGAACCACCCTGGAGCTTTCTTT. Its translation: CASGGQNHPGAFF.

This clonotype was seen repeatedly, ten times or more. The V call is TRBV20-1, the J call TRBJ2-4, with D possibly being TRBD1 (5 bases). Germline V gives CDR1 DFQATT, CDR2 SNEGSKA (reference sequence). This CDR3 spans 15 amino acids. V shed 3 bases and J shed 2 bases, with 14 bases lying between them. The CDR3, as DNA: TGCAGTGCTAGGGTCCTCACAGGTACCAAAAACATTCAGTACTTC. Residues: CSARVLTGTKNIQYF.

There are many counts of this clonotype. The CDR3, as DNA: TGTGCCACCAGTGACGGACTAGCGGACAATGAGCAGTTCTTC. Amino acid sequence: CATSDGLADNEQFF. V and J are TRBV24-1 and TRBJ2-1, with 10 bases fitting TRBD2. The germline CDR1 and CDR2 sequences are KGHDR and SFDVKD. This CDR3 has 14 residues. V lost 4 bases, J lost 5 bases, and 1 base stayed unmatched.

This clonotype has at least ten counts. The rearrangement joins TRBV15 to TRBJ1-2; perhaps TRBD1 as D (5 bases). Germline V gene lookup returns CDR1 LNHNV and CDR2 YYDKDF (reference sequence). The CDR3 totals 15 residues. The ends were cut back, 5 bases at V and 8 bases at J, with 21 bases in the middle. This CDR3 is CATSWAGTSPKGYTF. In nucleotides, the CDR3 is TGTGCCACCAGCTGGGCCGGGACGTCGCCTAAAGGCTACACCTTC.

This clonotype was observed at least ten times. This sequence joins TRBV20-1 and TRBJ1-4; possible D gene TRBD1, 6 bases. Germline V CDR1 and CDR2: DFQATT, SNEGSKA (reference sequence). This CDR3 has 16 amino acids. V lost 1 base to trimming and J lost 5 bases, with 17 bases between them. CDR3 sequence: CSARAHLQGVNEKLFF. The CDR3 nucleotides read TGCAGTGCTAGAGCCCACTTACAGGGAGTCAATGAAAAACTGTTTTTT.

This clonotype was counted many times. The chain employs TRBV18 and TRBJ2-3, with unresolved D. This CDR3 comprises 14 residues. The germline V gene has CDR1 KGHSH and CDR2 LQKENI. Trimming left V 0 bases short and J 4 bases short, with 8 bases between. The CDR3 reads CASSPPSIPDTQYF. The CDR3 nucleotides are TGTGCCAGCTCACCACCCTCGATTCCAGATACGCAGTATTTT.

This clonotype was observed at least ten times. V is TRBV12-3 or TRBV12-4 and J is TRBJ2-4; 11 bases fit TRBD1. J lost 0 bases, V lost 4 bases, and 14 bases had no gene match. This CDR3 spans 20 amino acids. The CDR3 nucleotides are TGTGCCAGCAGTTCCGACGAATGGGGGACAGGGGGTCTAGCCAAAAACATTCAGTACTTC. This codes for CASSSDEWGTGGLAKNIQYF.